Presented here are 19 T cell receptor beta chains from one specimen sequenced in a study of T-cell reconstitution after alpha-beta-depleted transplantation in children. Construction of the TCRbeta library involved unique molecular identifiers. Each CDR3 protein gets one entry after TCRdb re-called the PCR reads with MiXCR. Of roughly 66,000 distinct CDR3 sequences in the sample, just under 5% are singletons; the top ten hold approximately 17%. This specimen was PBMCs, mostly from graft donor cells, taken 180 days after TCRalphabeta/CD19-depleted stem cell transplant. Receptors were obtained from a boy in the first two years of life who had a stem cell transplant for acute myeloid leukemia, so the T cells may come from the graft donor.

There are many counts of this clonotype. This rearrangement joins TRBV3-1 to TRBJ2-7; D unclear. Germline CDR1 reads LGHDT; CDR2 reads YNNKEL (reference sequence). CDR3 length equals 15 residues. The V and J ends lost 0 bases and 0 bases respectively, with 9 bases between them. The CDR3 DNA reads TGTGCCAGCAGCCAAGAATGGAGCCGCTCCTACGAGCAGTACTTC. Protein product: CASSQEWSRSYEQYF.

This clonotype was counted ten times or more. As DNA, the CDR3 is TGCGCCAGCAGCCTCACCCCACAGGGGGCTAATGAAAAACTGTTTTTT. Its translation is CASSLTPQGANEKLFF. The chain joins TRBV5-1 to TRBJ1-4, with 8 bases identical to TRBD1. The V gene's germline CDR1 is SGHRS and CDR2 YFSETQ. V dropped 4 bases and J dropped 3; count of bases not matched to a gene: 8. This CDR3 has 16 residues.

This clonotype was seen repeatedly, ten times or more. This chain uses TRBV6-2 or TRBV6-3 with TRBJ2-5; D not certain. Germline values: CDR1 MNHEY, CDR2 SVGEGT. V shed 1 base and J shed 2 bases, with 11 bases lying between them. This CDR3 has 15 residues. The CDR3 DNA sequence: TGTGCCAGCAGTTACTACTACCAAGGGCAAGAGACCCAGTACTTC. Translated: CASSYYYQGQETQYF.

This clonotype was seen many times. V gene TRBV9 combines with J gene TRBJ2-3; D is undetermined. Germline CDR1 is SGDLS and CDR2 is YYNGEE. V was trimmed by 1 base and J by 4 bases, leaving 7 bases between them. The CDR3 runs to 13 residues. The CDR3, as DNA: TGTGCCAGCAGCGTAATATCGGCAGATACGCAGTATTTT. Protein sequence: CASSVISADTQYF.

At least ten counts were recorded for this clonotype. A read error may produce the germline difference seen at one junction end. The chain links TRBV5-1 to TRBJ2-1; D may match TRBD1 or TRBD2 (5 bases each). CDR1 and CDR2 (germline): SGHRS, YFSETQ. The CDR3 is made up of 18 amino acids. CDR3: CASSLGPGTPEVYTEQFF. The CDR3 DNA follows: TGCGCCAGCAGCTTGGGGCCCGGGACCCCCGAGGTTTACACTGAGCAGTTCTTC.

This clonotype was recorded at least ten times. This chain connects TRBV28 to TRBJ1-6; 8 nucleotides line up with TRBD1. J gave up 5 bases and V 5 bases, and 8 bases lay outside the gene matches. The CDR3 runs 16 residues. The germline gives CDR1 MDHEN, CDR2 SYDVKM. CDR3 nucleotide sequence: TGTGCCAGCAGTCCGACAGGGGTTGGCCATAATTCACCCCTCCACTTT. Translated, it gives CASSPTGVGHNSPLHF.

This clonotype has at least ten counts. The chain recombines TRBV20-1 with TRBJ2-7; D could derive from TRBD1 or TRBD2 (5 bases each). V dropped 1 base and J dropped 2 bases, with 12 bases sitting between them. CDR3 length: 14 amino acids. The germline CDR1 and CDR2 sequences are DFQATT and SNEGSKA (reference sequence). CDR3 sequence reads: CSARGGPETYEQYF. The DNA of the CDR3 is TGCAGTGCTAGAGGGGGACCGGAAACCTACGAGCAGTACTTC.

The sample holds many counts of this clonotype. The J gene is TRBJ1-5, the V gene TRBV5-1, with D perhaps matching TRBD1 (5 bases). The CDR3 runs to 15 residues. Between the trimmed V and J ends, which lost 0 bases and 1 base, there was a span of 8 bases. Germline CDR1 SGHRS, CDR2 YFSETQ. The chain's CDR3 is CASSLDRQSNQPQHF. DNA of the CDR3: TGCGCCAGCAGCTTGGATAGACAGAGCAATCAGCCCCAGCATTTT.

At least ten counts were recorded for this clonotype. This rearrangement joins TRBV6-2 or TRBV6-3 to TRBJ2-3; D not resolved. This CDR3 has 12 amino acids. V lost 0 bases and J 5 bases, leaving 3 bases between the germline ends. Germline CDR1 MNHEY, CDR2 SVGEGT. CDR3 amino acids: CASSYSIDTQYF. DNA for the CDR3: TGTGCCAGCAGTTACTCGATAGATACGCAGTATTTT.

This clonotype was recorded at least ten times. The chain carries TRBV7-2 and TRBJ2-2; D perhaps matches TRBD2 (5 bases). The CDR3 length is 16 residues. Germline-derived CDR1 and CDR2 are SGHTA and FQGNSA. V was clipped by 2 bases and J by 4 bases, with 14 bases between them. The DNA for the CDR3 is TGTGCCAGCAGCTTAATTTCCCCCGCGGGCACCGGGGAGCTGTTTTTT. Translating it yields CASSLISPAGTGELFF.

This clonotype was recorded many times. This chain joins TRBV5-1 and TRBJ2-3; 8 nucleotides align to TRBD1. This CDR3 comprises 15 residues. Germline V CDR1 and CDR2: SGHRS, YFSETQ. Trimming at V came to 4 bases and at J to 1 base, leaving 5 bases not matched to a gene. The chain's CDR3 is CASSPKDRGTDTQYF. Written as DNA, the CDR3 is TGCGCCAGCAGCCCGAAGGACAGGGGCACAGATACGCAGTATTTT.

There are many counts of this clonotype. This sequence joins TRBV5-1 and TRBJ2-6; 8 nucleotides align to TRBD1. Germline V CDR1 and CDR2: SGHRS, YFSETQ. This CDR3 is built from 15 residues. V gave up 3 bases and J gave up 2 bases; unmatched junction bases: 1. The CDR3 nucleotides are TGCGCCAGCAGCTCGGACAGGGCTGGGGCCAACGTCCTGACTTTC. This sequence encodes CASSSDRAGANVLTF.

This clonotype was picked up many times. This chain uses TRBV20-1 with TRBJ1-6, with unresolved D. This CDR3 spans 17 amino acids. Germline CDR1 is DFQATT and CDR2 is SNEGSKA (reference sequence). The germline V and J ends were trimmed by 1 base and 0 bases, with 13 bases remaining between them. The CDR3, as DNA: TGCAGTGCTAGAGCGGTGGCGGGCAGCTCCTATAATTCACCCCTCCACTTT. Protein: CSARAVAGSSYNSPLHF.

This clonotype was observed a few times. The CDR3 DNA reads as TGTGCCAGCTCACCACTCAGGGGAAGCGAGGCACCCCTCCACTTT. Its protein is CASSPLRGSEAPLHF. The rearrangement links TRBV18 to TRBJ1-6; D may be TRBD1 (6 bases). CDR3 size: 15 residues. Germline CDR1 reads KGHSH; CDR2 reads LQKENI. V was shortened by 1 base and J by 11 bases, with 15 bases between the two germline ends.

This clonotype was seen many times. CDR3 residues: CASSWGQYAEAFF. In DNA form, the CDR3 reads TGTGCCAGCAGTTGGGGACAGTACGCTGAAGCTTTCTTT. V gene TRBV12-3 or TRBV12-4 combines with J gene TRBJ1-1, with TRBD1 identical over 7 bases. Trimming cost V 4 bases and J 6 bases; bases outside gene matches: 5. This CDR3 is built from 13 residues.

This clonotype was counted ten times or more. This chain uses TRBV28 with TRBJ1-1, with 7 nucleotides matching TRBD1. The trim removed 3 bases at V and 5 bases at J, leaving 6 bases unmatched. CDR1 is MDHEN and CDR2 is SYDVKM in the germline V gene. The CDR3 runs 14 residues. This chain's CDR3 is CASSFRGGRTEAFF. In DNA, the CDR3 is TGTGCCAGCAGTTTCAGGGGGGGGCGTACTGAAGCTTTCTTT.

This clonotype was recorded at least ten times. The genes are TRBV5-1 and TRBJ2-2; D is uncertain. Germline V lookup: CDR1 SGHRS, CDR2 YFSETQ. V was shortened by 4 bases and J by 2 bases, with 12 bases between the two germline ends. This CDR3 region has 15 residues. The CDR3 coding sequence is TGCGCCAGCAGCCTGGTGTTGGGAAACACCGGGGAGCTGTTTTTT. Translated: CASSLVLGNTGELFF.

This clonotype was counted many times. This chain links TRBV20-1 with TRBJ2-1, with TRBD2 identical over 11 bases. The CDR3 consists of 13 residues. Germline CDR1 reads DFQATT; CDR2 reads SNEGSKA (reference sequence). Trimming cost V 3 bases and J 6 bases; bases outside gene matches: 1. The CDR3 region is CSASSGGANEQFF. CDR3 DNA: TGCAGTGCTAGTAGCGGGGGGGCCAATGAGCAGTTCTTC.

The J gene is TRBJ2-1, the V gene TRBV11-2, with D tentatively TRBD1 (6 bases). Deletions cut 9 bases from V and 4 bases from J, with 7 bases between. The length of the CDR3 is 11 residues. From germline, CDR1 is SGHAT and CDR2 FQNNGV. CDR3 protein: CASTGYNEQFF. The CDR3 DNA follows: TGTGCCAGTACAGGGTACAATGAGCAGTTCTTC.